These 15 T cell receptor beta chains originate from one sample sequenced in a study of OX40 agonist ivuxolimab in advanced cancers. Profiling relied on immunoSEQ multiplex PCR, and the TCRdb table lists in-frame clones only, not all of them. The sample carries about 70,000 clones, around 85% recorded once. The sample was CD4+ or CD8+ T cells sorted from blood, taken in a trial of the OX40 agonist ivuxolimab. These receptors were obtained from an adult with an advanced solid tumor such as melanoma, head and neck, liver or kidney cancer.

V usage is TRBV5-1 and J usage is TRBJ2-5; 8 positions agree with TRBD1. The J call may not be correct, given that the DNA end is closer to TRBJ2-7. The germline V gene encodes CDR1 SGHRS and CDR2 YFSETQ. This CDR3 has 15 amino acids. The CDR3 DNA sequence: TGCGCCAGCAGCTTGGATCCAGGGGGCGCGTACGAGCAGTACTTC. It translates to CASSLDPGGAYEQYF.

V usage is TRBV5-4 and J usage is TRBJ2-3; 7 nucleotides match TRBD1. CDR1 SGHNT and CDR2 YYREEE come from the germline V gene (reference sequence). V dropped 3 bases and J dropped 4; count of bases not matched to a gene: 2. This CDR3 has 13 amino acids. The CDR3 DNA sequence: TGTGCCAGCAGCTCGACAGGGTCAGATACGCAGTATTTT. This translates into CASSSTGSDTQYF.

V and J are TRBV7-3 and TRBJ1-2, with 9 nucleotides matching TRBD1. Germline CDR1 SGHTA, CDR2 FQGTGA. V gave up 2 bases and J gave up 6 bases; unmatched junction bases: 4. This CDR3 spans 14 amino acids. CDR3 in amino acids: CASSLQTGGHGYTF. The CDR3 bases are TGTGCCAGCAGCTTACAGACAGGGGGGCATGGCTACACCTTC.

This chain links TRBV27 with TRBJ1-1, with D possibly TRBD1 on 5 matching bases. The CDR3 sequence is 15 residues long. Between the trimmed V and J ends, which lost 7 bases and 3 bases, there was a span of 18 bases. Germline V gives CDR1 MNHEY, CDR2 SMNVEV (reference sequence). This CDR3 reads CASTRDFRADTEAFF. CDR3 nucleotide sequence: TGTGCCAGCACCCGGGACTTCAGGGCGGACACTGAAGCTTTCTTT.

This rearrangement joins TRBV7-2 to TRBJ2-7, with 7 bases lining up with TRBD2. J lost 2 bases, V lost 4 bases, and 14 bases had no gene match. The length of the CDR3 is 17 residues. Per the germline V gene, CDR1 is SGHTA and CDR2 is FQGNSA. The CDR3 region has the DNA TGTGCCAGCAGCTCCACCGACCATCCTAGCGGCCCCTACGAGCAGTACTTC. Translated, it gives CASSSTDHPSGPYEQYF.

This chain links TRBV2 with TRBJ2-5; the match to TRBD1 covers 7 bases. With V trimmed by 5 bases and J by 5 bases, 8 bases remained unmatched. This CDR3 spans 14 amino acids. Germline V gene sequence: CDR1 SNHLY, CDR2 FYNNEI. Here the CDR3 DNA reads TGTGCCAGCAGTACGACAGGGTTGGGGGAGACCCAGTACTTC. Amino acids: CASSTTGLGETQYF. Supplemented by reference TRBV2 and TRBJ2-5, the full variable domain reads EPEVTQTPSHQVTQMGQEVILRCVPISNHLYFYWYRQILGQKVEFLVSFYNNEISEKSEIFDDQFSVERPDGSNFTLKIRSTKLEDSAMYFCASSTTGLGETQYFGPGTRLLVL.

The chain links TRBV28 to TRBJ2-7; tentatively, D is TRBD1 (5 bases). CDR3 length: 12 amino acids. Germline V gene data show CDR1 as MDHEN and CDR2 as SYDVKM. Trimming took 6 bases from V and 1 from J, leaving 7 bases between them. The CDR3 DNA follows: TGTGCCAGCAGCGACAGTTCCTACGAGCAGTACTTC. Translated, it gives CASSDSSYEQYF.

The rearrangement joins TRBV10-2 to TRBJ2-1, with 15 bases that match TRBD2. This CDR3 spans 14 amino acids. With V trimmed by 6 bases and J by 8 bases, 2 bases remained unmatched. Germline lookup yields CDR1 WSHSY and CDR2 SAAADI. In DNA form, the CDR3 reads TGCGCCAGCAGGGGACTAGCGGGAGGTTATGAGCAGTTCTTC. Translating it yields CASRGLAGGYEQFF.

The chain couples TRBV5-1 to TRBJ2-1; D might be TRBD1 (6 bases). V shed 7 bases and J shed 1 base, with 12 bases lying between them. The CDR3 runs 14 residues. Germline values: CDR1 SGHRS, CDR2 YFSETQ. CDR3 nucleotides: TGCGCCAGCCAGGAAGGGGGATCCTACAATGAGCAGTTCTTC. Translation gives CASQEGGSYNEQFF.

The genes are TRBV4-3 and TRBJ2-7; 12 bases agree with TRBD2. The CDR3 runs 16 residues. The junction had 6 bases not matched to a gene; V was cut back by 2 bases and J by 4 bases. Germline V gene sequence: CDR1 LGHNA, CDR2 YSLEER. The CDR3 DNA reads TGCGCCAGCAGCCAAAATCTAGCGGGAGGGTTATACGAGCAGTACTTC. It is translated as CASSQNLAGGLYEQYF.

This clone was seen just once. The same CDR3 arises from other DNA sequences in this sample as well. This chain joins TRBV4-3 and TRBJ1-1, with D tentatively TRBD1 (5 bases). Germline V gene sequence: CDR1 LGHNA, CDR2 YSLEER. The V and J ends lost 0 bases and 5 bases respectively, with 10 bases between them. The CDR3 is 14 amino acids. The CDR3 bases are TGCGCCAGCAGCCAAGATCTAAGGGGAACTGAAGCTTTCTTT. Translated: CASSQDLRGTEAFF.

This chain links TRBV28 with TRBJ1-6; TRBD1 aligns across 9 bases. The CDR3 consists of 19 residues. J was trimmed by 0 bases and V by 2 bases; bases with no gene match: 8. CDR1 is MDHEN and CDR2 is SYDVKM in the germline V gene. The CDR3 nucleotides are TGTGCCAGCAGTTTAAGGACAGGGGAATTGAGCTCCTATAATTCACCCCTCCACTTT. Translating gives CASSLRTGELSSYNSPLHF.

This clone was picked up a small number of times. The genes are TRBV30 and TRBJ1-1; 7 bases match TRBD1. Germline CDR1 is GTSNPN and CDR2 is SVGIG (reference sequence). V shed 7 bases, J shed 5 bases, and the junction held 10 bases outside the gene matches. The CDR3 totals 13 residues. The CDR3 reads CASKLAGGTEAFF. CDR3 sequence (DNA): TGTGCCTCTAAACTGGCAGGGGGGACTGAAGCTTTCTTT.

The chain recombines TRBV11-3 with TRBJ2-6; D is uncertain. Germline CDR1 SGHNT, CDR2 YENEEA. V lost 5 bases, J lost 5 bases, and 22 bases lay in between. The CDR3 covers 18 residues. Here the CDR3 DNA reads TGTGCCAGCAGCCTTACAGTCTCTCGACAAAGTCGGGCCAACGTCCTGACTTTC. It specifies CASSLTVSRQSRANVLTF.

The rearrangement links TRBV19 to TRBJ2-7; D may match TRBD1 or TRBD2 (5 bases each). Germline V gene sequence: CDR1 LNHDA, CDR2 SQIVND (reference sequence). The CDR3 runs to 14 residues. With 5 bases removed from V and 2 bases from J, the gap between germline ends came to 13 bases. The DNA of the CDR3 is TGTGCCAGTAGTCGTTTCGGGACCACCTACGAGCAGTACTTC. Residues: CASSRFGTTYEQYF.